Sequencing of this T cell receptor (beta chain) was carried out in a study of blood T cell repertoires in COVID-19. About the study: Whether acute or convalescent, the COVID-19 samples came from the United States, Italy and Spain.

From germline, CDR1 is KGHSY and CDR2 FQNENV. The length of the CDR3 is 14 residues. V trimming: 5 bases; J trimming: 4 bases; junction bases outside the gene matches: 4. Clones were sequenced by immunoSEQ multiplex PCR, and TCRdb holds only the in-frame ones, with some missing. The sample holds roughly 290,000 clones, around four fifths seen once. V and J are TRBV16 and TRBJ2-3, with 9 bases identical to TRBD2. Sequenced sample: peripheral blood. The TCR comes from a woman aged 45-59 years with active or convalescent COVID-19. CDR3 loop: CASSIAGVSDTQYF. As DNA, the CDR3 is TGTGCCAGCAGCATAGCGGGAGTATCAGATACGCAGTATTTT.